The sequence of this T cell receptor (beta chain) was determined in a study of blood T cell repertoires in COVID-19. About the study: There were acute and convalescent COVID-19 samples, and they came from the United States, Italy and Spain. Nucleic acid was either cDNA or gDNA, and it came from T cells, B-cell-depleted T cells, or PBMCs.

Original handling: Estimates of nucleated cell counts were drawn from the amplification of reference gene primers. Method: immunoSEQ multiplex PCR; TCRdb's copy keeps in-frame clones and lacks some. That table furnishes V, J and clone size, whereas the DNA furnished D and trimming. The table has about 69,000 clones, more than 70% seen once. Germline assignment: CDR1 LNHDA and CDR2 SQIVND (reference sequence). With 5 bases clipped from V and 6 bases from J, the junction kept 10 bases outside the gene matches. The CDR3 sequence is 16 residues long. V is TRBV19 and J is TRBJ2-1; 10 bases are shared with TRBD2. The sample consisted of peripheral blood. This TCR was recovered from a human donor in a cohort sampled during active COVID-19. The CDR3 loop is CASSPLLAGASNEQFF. DNA of the CDR3: TGTGCCAGTAGTCCCCTCCTAGCGGGAGCCTCCAATGAGCAGTTCTTC.